This note documents a single TCR beta chain sequence. No antigen is known for it. The entry originates in a study of shared clonotypes between healthy human individuals. Study-level findings and limits: The study found about 5% of naive CD4 clonotypes shared across several donors. A small donor pool kept down the genetic and exposure-history diversity that was represented.

Assay used: immunoSEQ multiplex PCR; TCRdb lists only in-frame clones, some missing. The sample contains over 700,000 clones, 72% of which appear only once. Free of recent acute infections or vaccinations, the donors were healthy HIV-negative adults. This CDR3 has 13 residues. Trimming pared 1 base from V and 2 bases from J, leaving 5 bases between. Germline assignment: CDR1 SGDLS and CDR2 YYNGEE. The sequenced material came from memory CD4+ T cells sorted from blood. Sample subset: CD45RA-negative fraction. This chain connects TRBV9 to TRBJ2-3, with D uncertain. The receptor's source is a woman in her twenties or thirties in good health. CDR3 region: CASSVTNTDTQYF. CDR3 nucleotides: TGTGCCAGCAGCGTAACCAACACAGATACGCAGTATTTT. Looking up the rest from reference TRBV9 and TRBJ2-3 gives the full variable domain: DSGVTQTPKHLITATGQRVTLRCSPRSGDLSVYWYQQSLDQGLQFLIQYYNGEERAKGNILERFSAQQFPDLHSELNLSSLELGDSALYFCASSVTNTDTQYFGPGTRLTVL.